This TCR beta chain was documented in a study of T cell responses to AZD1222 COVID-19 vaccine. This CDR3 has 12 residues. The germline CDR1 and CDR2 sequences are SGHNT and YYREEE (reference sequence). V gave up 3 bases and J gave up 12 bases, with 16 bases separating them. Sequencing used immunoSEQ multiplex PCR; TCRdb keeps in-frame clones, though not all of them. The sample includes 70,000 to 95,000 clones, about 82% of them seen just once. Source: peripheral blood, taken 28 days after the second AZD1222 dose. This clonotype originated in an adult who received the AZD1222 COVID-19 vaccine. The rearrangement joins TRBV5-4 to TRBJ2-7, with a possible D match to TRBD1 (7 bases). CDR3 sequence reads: CASSSNRGRGYF. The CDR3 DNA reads TGTGCCAGCAGCTCTAATAGGGGGCGGGGGTACTTC.